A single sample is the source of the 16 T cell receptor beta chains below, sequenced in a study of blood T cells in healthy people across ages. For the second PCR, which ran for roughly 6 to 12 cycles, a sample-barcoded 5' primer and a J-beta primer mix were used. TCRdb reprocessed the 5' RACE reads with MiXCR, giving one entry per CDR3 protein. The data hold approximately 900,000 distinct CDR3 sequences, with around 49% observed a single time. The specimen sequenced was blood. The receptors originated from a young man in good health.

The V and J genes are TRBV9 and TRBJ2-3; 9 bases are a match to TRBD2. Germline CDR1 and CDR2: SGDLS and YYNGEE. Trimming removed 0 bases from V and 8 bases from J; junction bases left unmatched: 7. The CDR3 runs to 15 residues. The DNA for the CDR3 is TGTGCCAGCAGCGTAGTGCCTAGCGGGGATAGTACGCAGTATTTT. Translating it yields CASSVVPSGDSTQYF.

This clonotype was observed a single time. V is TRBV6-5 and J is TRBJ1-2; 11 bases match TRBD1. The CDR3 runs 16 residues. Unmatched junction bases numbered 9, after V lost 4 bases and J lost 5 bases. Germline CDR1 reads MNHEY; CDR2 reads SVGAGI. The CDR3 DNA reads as TGTGCCAGCAGTTCTCACCGGGACAGGGGGTTGTATGGCTACACCTTC. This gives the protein CASSSHRDRGLYGYTF.

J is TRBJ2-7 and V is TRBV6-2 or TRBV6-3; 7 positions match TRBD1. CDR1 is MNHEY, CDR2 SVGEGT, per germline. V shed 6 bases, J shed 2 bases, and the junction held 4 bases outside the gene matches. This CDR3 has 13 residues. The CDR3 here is CASRDRTPYEQYF. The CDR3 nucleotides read TGTGCCAGCAGGGACAGGACCCCCTACGAGCAGTACTTC.

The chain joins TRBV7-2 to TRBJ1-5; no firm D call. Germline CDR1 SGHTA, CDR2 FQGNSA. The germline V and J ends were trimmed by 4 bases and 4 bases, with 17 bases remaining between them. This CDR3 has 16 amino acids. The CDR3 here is CASSSQSQSGNQPQHF. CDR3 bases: TGTGCCAGCAGCTCGCAGTCTCAGTCGGGGAATCAGCCCCAGCATTTT.

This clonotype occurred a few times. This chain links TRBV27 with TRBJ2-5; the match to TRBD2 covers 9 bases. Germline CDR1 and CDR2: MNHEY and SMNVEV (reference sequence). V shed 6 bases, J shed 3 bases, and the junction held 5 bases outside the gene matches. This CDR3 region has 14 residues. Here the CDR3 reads CASSSAGGKETQYF. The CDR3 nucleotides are TGTGCCAGCAGCTCAGCGGGGGGCAAAGAGACCCAGTACTTC.

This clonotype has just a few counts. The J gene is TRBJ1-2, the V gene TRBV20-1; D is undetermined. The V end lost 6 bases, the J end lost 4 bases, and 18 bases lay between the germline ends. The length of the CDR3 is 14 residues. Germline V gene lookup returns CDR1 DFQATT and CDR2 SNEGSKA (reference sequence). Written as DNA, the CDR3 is TGCAGTGCCGGTACGGGCCAGGCCCTCTATGGCTACACCTTC. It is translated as CSAGTGQALYGYTF.

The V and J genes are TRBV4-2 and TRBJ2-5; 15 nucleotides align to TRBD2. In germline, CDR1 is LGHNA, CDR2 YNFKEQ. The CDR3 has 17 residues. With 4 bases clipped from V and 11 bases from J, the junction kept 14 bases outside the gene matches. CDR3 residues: CASSPLTGLAGGSEQYF. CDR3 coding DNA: TGTGCCAGCAGCCCTCTAACGGGACTAGCGGGGGGTAGTGAGCAGTACTTC.

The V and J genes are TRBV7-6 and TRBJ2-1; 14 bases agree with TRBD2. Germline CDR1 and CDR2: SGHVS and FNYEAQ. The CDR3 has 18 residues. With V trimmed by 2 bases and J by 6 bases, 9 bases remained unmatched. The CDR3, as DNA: TGTGCCAGCAGCTTACCCGGGACTAGCGGGGGTTTGAGCAATGAGCAGTTCTTC. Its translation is CASSLPGTSGGLSNEQFF.

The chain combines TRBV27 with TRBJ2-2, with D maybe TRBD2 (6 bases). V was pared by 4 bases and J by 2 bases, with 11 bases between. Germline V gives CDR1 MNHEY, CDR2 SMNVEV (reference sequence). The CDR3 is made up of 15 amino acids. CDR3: CASSSTGGNTGELFF. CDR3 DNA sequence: TGTGCCAGCAGTTCCACCGGGGGAAACACCGGGGAGCTGTTTTTT.

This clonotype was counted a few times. For the CDR3, the DNA is TGTGCCAGCAGCCCCAGGGACAGACCATCAACTAATGAAAAACTGTTTTTT. It is translated as CASSPRDRPSTNEKLFF. The J gene is TRBJ1-4, the V gene TRBV4-2, with 7 bases matching TRBD1. The ends lost 4 bases at V and 0 bases at J; junction bases unmatched: 8. Per germline, CDR1 LGHNA and CDR2 YNFKEQ. This CDR3 is built from 17 residues.

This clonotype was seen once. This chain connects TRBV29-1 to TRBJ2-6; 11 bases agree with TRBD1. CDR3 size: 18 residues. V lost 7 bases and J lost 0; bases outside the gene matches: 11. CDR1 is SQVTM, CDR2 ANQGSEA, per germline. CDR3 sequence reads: CSARDRGVLGSGANVLTF. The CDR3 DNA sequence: TGCAGCGCCCGGGACAGGGGGGTTTTGGGCTCTGGGGCCAACGTCCTGACTTTC.

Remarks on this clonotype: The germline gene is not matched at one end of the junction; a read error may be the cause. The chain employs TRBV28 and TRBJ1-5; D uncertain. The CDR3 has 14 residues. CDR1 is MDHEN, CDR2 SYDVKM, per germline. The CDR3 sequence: CVSSHGIAGQPQHF. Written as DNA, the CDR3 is TGTGTCAGCAGTCACGGGATTGCGGGTCAGCCCCAGCATTTT.

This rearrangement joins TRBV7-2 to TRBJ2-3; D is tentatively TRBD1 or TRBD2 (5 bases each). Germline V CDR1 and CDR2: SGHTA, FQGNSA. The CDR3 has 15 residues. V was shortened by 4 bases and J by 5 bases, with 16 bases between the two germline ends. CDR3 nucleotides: TGTGCCAGCAGCTCGGCCCCCGGGACGATAGATACGCAGTATTTT. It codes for CASSSAPGTIDTQYF.

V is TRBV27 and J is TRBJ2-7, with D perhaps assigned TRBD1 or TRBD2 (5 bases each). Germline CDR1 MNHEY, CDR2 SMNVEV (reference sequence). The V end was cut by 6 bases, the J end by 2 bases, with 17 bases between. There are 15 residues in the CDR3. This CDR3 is CASRPRDQGTYEQYF. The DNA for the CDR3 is TGTGCCAGCAGACCGAGGGACCAAGGCACCTACGAGCAGTACTTC.

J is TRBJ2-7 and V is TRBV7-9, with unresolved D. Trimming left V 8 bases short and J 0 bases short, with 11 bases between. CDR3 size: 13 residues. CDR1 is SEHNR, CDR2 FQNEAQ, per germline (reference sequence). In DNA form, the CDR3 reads TGTGCCAGCGGTGTGTCAAGCTCCTACGAGCAGTACTTC. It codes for CASGVSSSYEQYF.

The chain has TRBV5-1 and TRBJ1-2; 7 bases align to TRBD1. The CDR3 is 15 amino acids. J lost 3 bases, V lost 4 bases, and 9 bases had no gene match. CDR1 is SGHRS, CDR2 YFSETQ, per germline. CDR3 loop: CASSVWTGDYYGYTF. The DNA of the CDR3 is TGCGCCAGCAGCGTCTGGACAGGTGATTACTATGGCTACACCTTC.